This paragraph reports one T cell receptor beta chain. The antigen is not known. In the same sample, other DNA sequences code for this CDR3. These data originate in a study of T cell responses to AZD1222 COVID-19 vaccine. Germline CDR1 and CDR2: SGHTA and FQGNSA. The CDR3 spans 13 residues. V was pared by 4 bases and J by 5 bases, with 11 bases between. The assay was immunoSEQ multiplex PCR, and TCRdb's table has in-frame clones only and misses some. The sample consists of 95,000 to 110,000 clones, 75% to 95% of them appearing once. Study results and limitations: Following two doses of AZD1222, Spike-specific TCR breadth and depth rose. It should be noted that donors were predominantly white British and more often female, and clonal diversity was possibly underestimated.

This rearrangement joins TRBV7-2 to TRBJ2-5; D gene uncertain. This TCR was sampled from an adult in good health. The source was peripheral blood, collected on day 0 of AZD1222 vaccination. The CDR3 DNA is TGTGCCAGCAGCTCCGGCCCCCGCGAGACCCAGTACTTC. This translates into CASSSGPRETQYF.